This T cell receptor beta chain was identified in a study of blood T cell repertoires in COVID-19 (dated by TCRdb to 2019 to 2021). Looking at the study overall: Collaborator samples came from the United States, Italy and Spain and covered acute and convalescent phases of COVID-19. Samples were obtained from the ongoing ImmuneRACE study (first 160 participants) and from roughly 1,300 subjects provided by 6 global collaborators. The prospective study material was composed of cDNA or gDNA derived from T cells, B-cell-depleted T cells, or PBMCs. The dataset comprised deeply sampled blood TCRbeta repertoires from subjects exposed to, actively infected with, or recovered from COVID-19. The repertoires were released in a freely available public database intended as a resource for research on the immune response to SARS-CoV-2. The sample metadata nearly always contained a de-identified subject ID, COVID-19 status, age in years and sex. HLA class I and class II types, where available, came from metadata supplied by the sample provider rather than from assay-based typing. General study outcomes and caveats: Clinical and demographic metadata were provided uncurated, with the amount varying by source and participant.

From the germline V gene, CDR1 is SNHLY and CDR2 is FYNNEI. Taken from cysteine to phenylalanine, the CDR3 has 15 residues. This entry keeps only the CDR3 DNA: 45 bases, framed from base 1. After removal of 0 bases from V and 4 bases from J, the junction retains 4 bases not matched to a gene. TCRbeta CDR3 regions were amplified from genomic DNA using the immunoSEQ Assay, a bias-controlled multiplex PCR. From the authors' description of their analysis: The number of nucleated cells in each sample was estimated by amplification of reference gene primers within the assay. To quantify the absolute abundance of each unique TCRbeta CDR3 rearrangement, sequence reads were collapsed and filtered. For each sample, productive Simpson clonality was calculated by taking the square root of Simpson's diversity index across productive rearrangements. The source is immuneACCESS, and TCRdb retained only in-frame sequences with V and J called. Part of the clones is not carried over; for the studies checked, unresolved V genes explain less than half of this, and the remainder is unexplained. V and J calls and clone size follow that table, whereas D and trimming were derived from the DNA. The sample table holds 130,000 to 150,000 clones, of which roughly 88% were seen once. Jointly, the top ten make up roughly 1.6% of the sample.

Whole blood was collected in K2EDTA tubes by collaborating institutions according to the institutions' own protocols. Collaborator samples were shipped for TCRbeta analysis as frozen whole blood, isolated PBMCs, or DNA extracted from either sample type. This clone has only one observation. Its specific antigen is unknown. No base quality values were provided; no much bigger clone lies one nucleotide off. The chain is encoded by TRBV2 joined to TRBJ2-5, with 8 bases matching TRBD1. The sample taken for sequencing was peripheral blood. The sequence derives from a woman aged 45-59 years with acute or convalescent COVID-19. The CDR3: CASSEARTGGETQYF. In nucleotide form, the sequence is TGTGCCAGCAGTGAAGCGCGCACAGGGGGAGAGACCCAGTACTTC.